The rows below give T cell receptor beta chains drawn from one sample of a study of shared clonotypes between healthy human individuals. Clones were read by immunoSEQ multiplex PCR, and TCRdb kept only the in-frame ones, dropping some. The sample carries 150,000 to 200,000 clones, 85% to 95% recorded once. Input material: naive CD4+ T cells sorted from blood. Source of these receptors: a woman aged 30 to 39 in good health. CDR3s include the opening cysteine and the closing phenylalanine or tryptophan. Each record gives: V gene, CDR3 length, CDR3 protein.

TRBV7-3 16 CASSLTGQREFDTQYF
TRBV9 15 CASSVWDRGDEKQYF
TRBV11-2 15 CASSLNLVKTSEAFF
TRBV7-4 18 CASSPYQKTGEPDQPQHF
TRBV28 15 CASSSRQGGIYEQYF
TRBV5-1 18 CASSLGAGGPSNTGELFF
TRBV7-2 14 CASSPDTGHQPQHF
TRBV9 14 CASSGTGDPYEQYF
TRBV19 18 CASSTPGTGGSGANVLTF
TRBV6-5 16 CASSYSNNDRSYEQYF
TRBV12-1 17 CASSFARRGTGADTQYF
TRBV5-1 14 CASSLTGMGSPLHF
TRBV6-1 14 CASRSGTGGYEQYF
TRBV5-4 12 CASSSYGYEQYF
TRBV28 15 CASSLAGVQNEKLFF
TRBV2 13 CASRGDWRETQYF
TRBV19 14 CASSGQNPTYEQYF
TRBV27 14 CASSRTGRADTQYF
TRBV28 14 CASSHLLSDYEQYF
TRBV7-8 14 CASGLGQGVPPQHF
TRBV6-5 14 CASSTGGVSYEQYF
TRBV19 15 CASSRRTATNEKLFF
TRBV28 15 CAIQRARGSPRGYTF
TRBV30 16 CAWGIRDAGYNQPQHF
TRBV19 14 CASGTGASTDTQYF
TRBV28 14 CASSSDRVADTQYF
TRBV5-1 14 CASSPRQPRSGYTF
TRBV11-2 15 CASRDKTGVNTEAFF
TRBV4-1 16 CASSQGARDSNYEQYF
TRBV18 13 CASVAGLNEKLFF
TRBV30 13 CAWAGTYDYEQYF
TRBV13 15 CASSLPRTSGYEQYF
TRBV19 13 CASLGRLGETQYF
TRBV7-8 13 CASSGPSSAEQYF
TRBV27 13 CASSSHRAYGYTF